A single sample is the source of the 3 T cell receptor beta chains below, sequenced in a study of low-dose radiotherapy and immunotherapy resistance in tumors (dated by TCRdb to between 2021 and 2023). Taken with the paper, the label for time point translates to: after trial treatment. This specimen's treatment or condition label, per the study, means: LDRT plus nivolumab, ipilimumab, low-dose cyclophosphamide and aspirin (RACIN trial). The sequencing machine was an Illumina HiSeq 2500. To make first-strand cDNA, Superscript III was used along with a set of TRAV- and TRBV-specific primers so that both the TCRalpha and TCRbeta chains were covered. A roughly 20-cycle PCR with Phusion amplified the TCRs, pairing a constant-region primer with the adapter that was attached to the V primers. TCRdb reworked the public reads: Q25 trimming with fastp, MiXCR clone assembly, productive beta chains retained. Each CDR3 protein appears once, grouped with its most common genes and DNA. Counted in this sample were about 58,000 distinct CDR3 sequences; under 30% of them appeared once. The ten largest make up 6.5% to 8% of the sample.

Source: PBMCs, taken after low-dose radiotherapy plus immunotherapy. All receptors come from a male donor with prostate cancer.

At least ten counts were recorded for this clonotype. CDR3 in DNA: TGCAGCGTGGAAGTCGCCAATGAGCAGTTCTTC. It encodes CSVEVANEQFF. This rearrangement joins TRBV20-1 to TRBJ2-1, with unresolved D. The germline V gene encodes CDR1 DFQATT and CDR2 SNEGSKA (reference sequence). The CDR3 totals 11 residues.

The chain recombines TRBV7-6 with TRBJ2-1, with 10 nucleotides matching TRBD2. Germline V gene sequence: CDR1 SGHVS, CDR2 FNYEAQ. Germline trimming cut 5 bases from V and 10 bases from J; bases unmatched to any gene: 14. This CDR3 has 16 amino acids. The CDR3 DNA reads TGTGCCAGCAGCGCCACTCCCGGGACTAGCGTAAGAGAGCAGTTCTTC. Its translation is CASSATPGTSVREQFF.

This clonotype was counted ten times or more. The rearrangement links TRBV19 to TRBJ2-1, with TRBD2 matching 11 bases. The CDR3 is 16 amino acids. Germline CDR1 and CDR2: LNHDA and SQIVND (reference sequence). With 7 bases clipped from V and 8 bases from J, the junction kept 13 bases outside the gene matches. CDR3 region: CASTQLAGGPRDEQFF. The CDR3 nucleotides are TGTGCCAGTACTCAATTAGCGGGGGGGCCTCGCGATGAGCAGTTCTTC.